In this sample, the clone carrying this T cell receptor beta chain turned up many times. The target antigen is unknown. Template switching added a universal primer site; cDNA carried unique molecular identifiers. TCRdb recomputed calls from the 5' RACE reads with MiXCR, one row per CDR3 protein. This sample has about 240,000 distinct CDR3 sequences, with approximately 10% found just once. This entry is derived from a study of identical twins. General study points: Monozygotic twin pairs showed more out-of-frame TCR alpha sharing than models estimated.

The sequence derives from a man in his forties or fifties in good health. The sample taken for sequencing was memory T cells sorted from blood.

This chain's CDR3 is CSASIGGEQFF. CDR3 DNA sequence: TGCAGTGCTAGTATCGGGGGTGAGCAGTTCTTC. The chain joins TRBV20-1 to TRBJ2-1; a weak D match, TRBD2 (6 bases). V lost 3 bases to trimming and J lost 9 bases, with 9 bases between them. Germline CDR1 is DFQATT and CDR2 is SNEGSKA (reference sequence). The CDR3 extends over 11 amino acids.